Listed below are T cell receptor beta chains from one sample, sequenced in a study of circulating CD8 cells and anti-PD-1 response in melanoma. TCRdb re-analysed the reads in MiXCR, keeping a single row per CDR3 protein. There are over 1,000 distinct CDR3 sequences in the sample; roughly a tenth occur only once, and roughly an eighth lies in the top ten. Sequencing used CD8+ T cells from PBMCs, obtained at baseline or after one month of anti-PD-1 therapy (not recorded which). Every receptor here comes from a human donor with melanoma. The CDR3 runs from the conserved cysteine through the conserved F or W. A D gene is named only where the DNA matches it firmly. A row's size may be missing; if present it is once, few, many or a size class.

abundance	j_gene	d_gene	v_gene	CDR3aa	CDR3nt
-	TRBJ2-1	-	TRBV12-5	CASGLDIPTSYNEQFF	TGTGCTAGTGGTTTGGACATTCCAACCTCCTACAATGAGCAGTTCTTC
medium-sized	TRBJ2-1	TRBD2	TRBV29-1	CSATPLAGPYNEQFF	TGCAGCGCAACACCACTAGCGGGCCCTTACAATGAGCAGTTCTTC
medium-sized	TRBJ2-4	TRBD2	TRBV5-4	CASSLPGGSGGQNIQYF	TGTGCCAGCAGCTTGCCTGGGGGTAGCGGGGGGCAAAACATTCAGTACTTC
large	TRBJ1-1	-	TRBV4-1	CASKLGQLNTEAFF	TGCGCCAGCAAGCTGGGACAATTGAACACTGAAGCTTTCTTT
large	TRBJ1-2	-	TRBV19	CASGSVLYGYTF	TGTGCCAGCGGATCAGTCTTATACGGCTACACCTTC
medium-sized	TRBJ2-2	-	TRBV27	CASLSYYNTGELFF	TGTGCCAGCTTGTCGTATTATAACACCGGGGAGCTGTTTTTT
-	TRBJ2-1	-	TRBV5-5	CAGLEGLSSYNEQFF	TGTGCCGGTTTAGAGGGACTGAGCTCCTACAATGAGCAGTTCTTC
large	TRBJ2-7	-	TRBV18	CASSPTGYFGEQYF	TGTGCCAGCTCACCCACAGGGTACTTCGGCGAGCAGTACTTC
-	TRBJ1-1	-	TRBV10-3	CAISEIVMGSTEAFF	TGTGCCATCAGTGAGATAGTTATGGGGAGTACTGAAGCTTTCTTT
medium-sized	TRBJ1-1	TRBD1	TRBV4-1	CASSSRQGLNTEAFF	TGCGCCAGCAGCTCCCGACAGGGGCTGAACACTGAAGCTTTCTTT
medium-sized	TRBJ2-7	-	TRBV19	CASSIGVPSYEQYF	TGTGCCAGTAGTATAGGGGTCCCCTCCTACGAGCAGTACTTC
-	TRBJ2-7	TRBD1	TRBV28	CASSLYRDRGYEQYF	TGTGCCAGCAGTCTCTATCGGGACAGGGGCTACGAGCAGTACTTC
few	TRBJ1-5	-	TRBV19	CASSPLQGSWPQHF	TGTGCCAGTAGTCCCTTACAGGGCTCGTGGCCCCAGCATTTT
medium-sized	TRBJ1-5	-	TRBV2	CASRTINQPQHF	TGTGCCAGCAGGACGATTAATCAGCCCCAGCATTTT